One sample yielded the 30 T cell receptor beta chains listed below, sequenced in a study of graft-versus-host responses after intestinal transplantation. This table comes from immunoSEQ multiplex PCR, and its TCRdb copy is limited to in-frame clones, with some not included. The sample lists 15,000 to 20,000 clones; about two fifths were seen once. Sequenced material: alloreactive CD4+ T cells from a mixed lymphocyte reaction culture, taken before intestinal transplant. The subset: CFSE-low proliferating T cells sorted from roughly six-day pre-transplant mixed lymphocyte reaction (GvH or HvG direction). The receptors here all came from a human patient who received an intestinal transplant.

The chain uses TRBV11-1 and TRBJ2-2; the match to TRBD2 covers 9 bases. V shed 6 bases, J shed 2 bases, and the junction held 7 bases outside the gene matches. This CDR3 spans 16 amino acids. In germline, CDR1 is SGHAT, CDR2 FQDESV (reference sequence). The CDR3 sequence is CASSYLAGANTGELFF. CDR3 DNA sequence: TGTGCCAGCAGTTATTTAGCGGGAGCTAACACCGGGGAGCTGTTTTTT.

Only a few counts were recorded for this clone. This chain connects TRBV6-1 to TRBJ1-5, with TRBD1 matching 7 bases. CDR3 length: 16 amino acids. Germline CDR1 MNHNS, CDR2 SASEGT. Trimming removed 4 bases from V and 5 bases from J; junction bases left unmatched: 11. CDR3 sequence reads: CASSGYRQGGDQPQHF. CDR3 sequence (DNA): TGTGCCAGCAGTGGGTACAGACAGGGTGGGGATCAGCCCCAGCATTTT.

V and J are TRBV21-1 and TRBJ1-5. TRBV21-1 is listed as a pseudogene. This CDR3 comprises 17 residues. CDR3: CASRNMIATWHHQPQHF. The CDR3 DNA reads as TGTGCCAGCAGAAACATGATAGCTACATGGCATCATCAGCCCCAGCATTTT.

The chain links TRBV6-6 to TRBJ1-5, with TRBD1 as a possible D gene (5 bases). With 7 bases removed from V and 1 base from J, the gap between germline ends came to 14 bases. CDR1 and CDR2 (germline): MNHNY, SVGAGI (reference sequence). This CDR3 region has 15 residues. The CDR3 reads CASTPRRDSNQPQHF. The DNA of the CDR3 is TGTGCCAGCACTCCCCGACGGGACAGCAATCAGCCCCAGCATTTT.

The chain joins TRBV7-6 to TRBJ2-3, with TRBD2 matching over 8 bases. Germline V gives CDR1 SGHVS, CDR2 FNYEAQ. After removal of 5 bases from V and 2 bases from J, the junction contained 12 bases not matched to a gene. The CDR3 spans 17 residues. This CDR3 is CASSPGSTSDYTDTQYF. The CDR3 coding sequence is TGTGCCAGCAGCCCGGGATCGACTAGCGATTACACAGATACGCAGTATTTT.

Written as DNA, the CDR3 is TGCAGCGTGACGGGACCGAGCTCCTACGAGCAGTACTTC. This encodes CSVTGPSSYEQYF. J is TRBJ2-7 and V is TRBV29-1; perhaps D is TRBD1 or TRBD2 (5 bases each). The germline gives CDR1 SQVTM, CDR2 ANQGSEA. The CDR3 has 13 amino acids. Trimming removed 6 bases at V and 0 bases at J, with 12 bases between.

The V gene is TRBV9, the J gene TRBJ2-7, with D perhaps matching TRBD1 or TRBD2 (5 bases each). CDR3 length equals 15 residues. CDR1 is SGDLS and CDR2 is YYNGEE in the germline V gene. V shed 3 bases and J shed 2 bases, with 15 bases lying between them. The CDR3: CASSALGDGPYEQYF. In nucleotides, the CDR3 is TGTGCCAGCAGCGCATTAGGGGACGGCCCCTACGAGCAGTACTTC. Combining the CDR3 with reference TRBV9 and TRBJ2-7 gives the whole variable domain DSGVTQTPKHLITATGQRVTLRCSPRSGDLSVYWYQQSLDQGLQFLIQYYNGEERAKGNILERFSAQQFPDLHSELNLSSLELGDSALYFCASSALGDGPYEQYFGPGTRLTVT.

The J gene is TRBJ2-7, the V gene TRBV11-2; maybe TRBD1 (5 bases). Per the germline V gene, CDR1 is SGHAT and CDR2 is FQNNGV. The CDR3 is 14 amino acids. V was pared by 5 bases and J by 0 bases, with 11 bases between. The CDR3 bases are TGTGCCAGCAGCCCTCGGACATTCTCCTACGAGCAGTACTTC. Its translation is CASSPRTFSYEQYF.

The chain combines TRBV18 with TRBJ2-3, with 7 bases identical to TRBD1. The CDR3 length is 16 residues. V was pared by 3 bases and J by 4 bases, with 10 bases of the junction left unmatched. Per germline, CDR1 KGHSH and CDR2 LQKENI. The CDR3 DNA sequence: TGTGCCAGCTCACCTTACAGGGGTAGTGCGGCAGATACGCAGTATTTT. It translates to CASSPYRGSAADTQYF.

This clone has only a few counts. Written as DNA, the CDR3 is TGTGCCTGGAGTTCCCCTTCTGACAGGCCGGTTCAGCCCCAGCATTTT. Translated: CAWSSPSDRPVQPQHF. This rearrangement joins TRBV30 to TRBJ1-5; D is possibly TRBD1 (6 bases). Germline V CDR1 and CDR2: GTSNPN, SVGIG (reference sequence). The CDR3 totals 16 residues. V dropped 2 bases and J dropped 6 bases, with 20 bases sitting between them.

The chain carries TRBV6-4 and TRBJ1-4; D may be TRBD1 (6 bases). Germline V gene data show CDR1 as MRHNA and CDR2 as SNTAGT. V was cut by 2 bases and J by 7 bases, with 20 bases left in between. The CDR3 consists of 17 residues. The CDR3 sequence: CASSDVVGGAMGEKLFF. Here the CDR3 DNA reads TGTGCCAGCAGTGACGTCGTAGGGGGGGCAATGGGTGAAAAACTGTTTTTT.

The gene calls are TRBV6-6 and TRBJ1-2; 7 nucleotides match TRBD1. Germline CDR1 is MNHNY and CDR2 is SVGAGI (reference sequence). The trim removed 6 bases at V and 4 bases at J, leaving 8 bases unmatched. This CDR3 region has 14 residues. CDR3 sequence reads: CASRAGGTSYGYTF. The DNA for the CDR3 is TGTGCCAGCAGAGCAGGGGGAACTAGCTATGGCTACACCTTC.

The CDR3 here is CASSELGLATDTQYF. The CDR3 nucleotides are TGTGCCAGCAGTGAATTGGGACTAGCCACAGATACGCAGTATTTT. The V gene is TRBV25-1, the J gene TRBJ2-3; 9 nucleotides match TRBD2. The CDR3 contains 15 residues. The trim removed 1 base at V and 2 bases at J, leaving 1 base unmatched. CDR1 is MGHDK, CDR2 SYGVNS, per germline. The variable domain in full, with the rest retrieved from reference TRBV25-1 and TRBJ2-3, is EADIYQTPRYLVIGTGKKITLECSQTMGHDKMYWYQQDPGMELHLIHYSYGVNSTEKGDLSSESTVSRIRTEHFPLTLESARPSHTSQYLCASSELGLATDTQYFGPGTRLTVL.

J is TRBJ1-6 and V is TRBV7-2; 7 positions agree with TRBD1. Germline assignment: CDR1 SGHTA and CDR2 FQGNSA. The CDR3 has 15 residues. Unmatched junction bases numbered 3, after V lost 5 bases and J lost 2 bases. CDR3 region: CASSRQGTYNSPLHF. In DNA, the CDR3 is TGTGCCAGCAGCCGACAGGGCACCTATAATTCACCCCTCCACTTT.

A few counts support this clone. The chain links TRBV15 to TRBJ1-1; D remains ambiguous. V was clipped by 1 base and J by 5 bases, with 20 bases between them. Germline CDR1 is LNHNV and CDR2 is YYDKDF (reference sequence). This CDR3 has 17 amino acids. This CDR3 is CATSRVNRRASETEAFF. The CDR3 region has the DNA TGTGCCACCAGCAGAGTCAATCGAAGGGCATCGGAAACTGAAGCTTTCTTT.

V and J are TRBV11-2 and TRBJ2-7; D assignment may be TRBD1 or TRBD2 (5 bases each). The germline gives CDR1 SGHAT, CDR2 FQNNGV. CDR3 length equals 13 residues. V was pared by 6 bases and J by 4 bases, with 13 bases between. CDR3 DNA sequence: TGTGCCAGCAGTCCGAGGGGAGTTTACGAGCAGTACTTC. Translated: CASSPRGVYEQYF.

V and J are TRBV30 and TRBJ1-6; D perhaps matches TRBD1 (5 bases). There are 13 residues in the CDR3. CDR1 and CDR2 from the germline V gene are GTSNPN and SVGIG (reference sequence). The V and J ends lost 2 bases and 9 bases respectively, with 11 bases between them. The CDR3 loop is CAWSIRQTSPLHF. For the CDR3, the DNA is TGTGCCTGGAGTATTCGACAGACTTCACCCCTCCACTTT.

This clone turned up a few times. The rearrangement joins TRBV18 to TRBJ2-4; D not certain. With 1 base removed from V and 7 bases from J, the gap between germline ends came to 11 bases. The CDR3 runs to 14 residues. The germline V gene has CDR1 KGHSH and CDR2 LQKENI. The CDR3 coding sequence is TGTGCCAGCTCACCACGTGGGGTTACGAACATTCAGTACTTC. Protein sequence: CASSPRGVTNIQYF.

CDR3 sequence: CASSPTGINQPQHF. The CDR3 DNA reads TGTGCCAGCTCACCAACAGGCATCAATCAGCCCCAGCATTTT. The chain uses TRBV18 and TRBJ1-5; D is perhaps TRBD1 (5 bases). Germline CDR1 KGHSH, CDR2 LQKENI. Trimming took off 2 bases at V and 3 bases at J, with 8 bases between the two ends. This CDR3 region has 14 residues. Looking up the rest from reference TRBV18 and TRBJ1-5 gives the full variable domain: NAGVMQNPRHLVRRRGQEARLRCSPMKGHSHVYWYRQLPEEGLKFMVYLQKENIIDESGMPKERFSAEFPKEGPSILRIQQVVRGDSAAYFCASSPTGINQPQHFGDGTRLSIL.

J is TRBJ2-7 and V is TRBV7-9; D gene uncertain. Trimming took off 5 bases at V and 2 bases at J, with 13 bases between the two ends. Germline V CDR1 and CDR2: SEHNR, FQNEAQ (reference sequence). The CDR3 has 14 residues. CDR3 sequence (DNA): TGTGCCAGCAGCGCGTCCGTAGTCCCCTACGAGCAGTACTTC. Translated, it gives CASSASVVPYEQYF. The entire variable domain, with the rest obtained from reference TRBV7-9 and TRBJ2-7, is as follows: DTGVSQNPRHKITKRGQNVTFRCDPISEHNRLYWYRQTLGQGPEFLTYFQNEAQLEKSRLLSDRFSAERPKGSFSTLEIQRTEQGDSAMYLCASSASVVPYEQYFGPGTRLTVT.

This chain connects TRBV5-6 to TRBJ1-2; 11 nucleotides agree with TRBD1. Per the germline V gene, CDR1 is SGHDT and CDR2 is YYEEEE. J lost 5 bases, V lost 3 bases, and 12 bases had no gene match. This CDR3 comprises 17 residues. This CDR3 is CASSSLDRGRGPYGYTF. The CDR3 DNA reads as TGTGCCAGCAGCTCACTGGACAGGGGGCGCGGTCCTTATGGCTACACCTTC.

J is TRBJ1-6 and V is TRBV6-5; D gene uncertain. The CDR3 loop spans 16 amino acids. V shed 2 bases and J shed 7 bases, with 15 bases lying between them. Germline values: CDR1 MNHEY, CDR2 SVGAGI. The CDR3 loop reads CASSYRQQPRNSPLHF. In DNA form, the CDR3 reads TGTGCCAGCAGTTACAGGCAGCAACCCAGAAATTCACCCCTCCACTTT.

The CDR3 is CASSIVPTRNTEAFF. In DNA form, the CDR3 reads TGTGCCAGTAGTATAGTTCCCACACGGAACACTGAAGCTTTCTTT. J is TRBJ1-1 and V is TRBV19; D remains unclear. Germline lookup yields CDR1 LNHDA and CDR2 SQIVND (reference sequence). This CDR3 has 15 residues. V was shortened by 1 base and J by 1 base, with 10 bases between the two germline ends.

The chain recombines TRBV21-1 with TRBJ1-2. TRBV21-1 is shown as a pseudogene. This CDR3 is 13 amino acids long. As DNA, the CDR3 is TGTGCCAGCAGCAAAGGGGCGGGGGCTGGCTACACCTTC. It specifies CASSKGAGAGYTF.

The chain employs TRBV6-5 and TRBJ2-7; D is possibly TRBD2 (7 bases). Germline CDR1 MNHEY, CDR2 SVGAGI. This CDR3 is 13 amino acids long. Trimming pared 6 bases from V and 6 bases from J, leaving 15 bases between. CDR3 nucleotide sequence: TGTGCCAGCAGGGGGGGGCCGCCGGGCGAGCAGTACTTC. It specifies CASRGGPPGEQYF.

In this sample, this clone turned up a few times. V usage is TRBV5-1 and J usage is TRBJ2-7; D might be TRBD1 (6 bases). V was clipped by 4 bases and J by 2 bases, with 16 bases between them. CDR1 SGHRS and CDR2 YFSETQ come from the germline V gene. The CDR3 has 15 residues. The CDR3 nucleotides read TGCGCCAGCAGCACCCCAGACAGGTTTCCCTACGAGCAGTACTTC. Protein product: CASSTPDRFPYEQYF.

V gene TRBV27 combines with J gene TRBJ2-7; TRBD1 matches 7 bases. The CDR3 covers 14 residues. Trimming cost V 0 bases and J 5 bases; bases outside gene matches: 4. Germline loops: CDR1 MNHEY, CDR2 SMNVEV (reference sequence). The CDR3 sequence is CASSLSTGRHEQYF. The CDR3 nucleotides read TGTGCCAGCAGTTTATCGACAGGGCGGCACGAGCAGTACTTC.

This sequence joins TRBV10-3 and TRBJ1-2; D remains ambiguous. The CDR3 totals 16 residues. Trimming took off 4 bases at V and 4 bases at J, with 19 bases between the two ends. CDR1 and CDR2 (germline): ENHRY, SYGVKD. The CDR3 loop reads CAISAVAASGGYGYTF. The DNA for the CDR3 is TGTGCCATCAGTGCCGTGGCAGCGTCCGGTGGCTATGGCTACACCTTC.

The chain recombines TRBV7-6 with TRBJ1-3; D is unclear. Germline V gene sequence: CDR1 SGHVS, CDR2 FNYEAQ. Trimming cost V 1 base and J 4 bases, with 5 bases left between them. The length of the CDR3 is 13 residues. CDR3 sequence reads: CASSLGQGNTIYF. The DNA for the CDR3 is TGTGCCAGCAGCTTAGGACAAGGAAACACCATATATTTT.

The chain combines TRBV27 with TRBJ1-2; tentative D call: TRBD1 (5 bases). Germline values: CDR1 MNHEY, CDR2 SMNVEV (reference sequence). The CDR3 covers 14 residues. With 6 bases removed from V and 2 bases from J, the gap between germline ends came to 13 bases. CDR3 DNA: TGTGCCAGCAGAAACGGACATCTCAACTATGGCTACACCTTC. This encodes CASRNGHLNYGYTF.